The rows below give T cell receptor beta chains drawn from one sample of a study of long-term antiretroviral therapy in people with HIV. Profiled with immunoSEQ multiplex PCR; TCRdb holds only in-frame clones, not every one. Among tens of thousands of clones listed, roughly 85% were seen once. The sequenced sample was unsorted PBMCs, obtained 0.8 years before starting antiretroviral therapy. The receptor set was obtained from a man aged 18 to 35 with HIV. CDR3s include the opening cysteine and the closing phenylalanine or tryptophan.

V gene,J gene,CDR3 protein
TRBV7-9,TRBJ1-4,CASSLPPRNEKLFF
TRBV14,TRBJ2-1,CASSQDGPSAFSYNEQFF
TRBV10-1,TRBJ2-7,CASSESNQASGDPYEQYF
TRBV6-5,TRBJ1-2,CASSTGIYGYTF
TRBV14,TRBJ2-7,CASSPRFTGGNEQYF
TRBV4-1,TRBJ1-1,CASSVAGQGLNTEAFF
TRBV9,TRBJ2-7,CASSVLAGSYEQYF
TRBV7-9,TRBJ2-7,CASSLGHNYEQYF
TRBV27,TRBJ2-3,CASSLLRDPGGTDTQYF
TRBV2,TRBJ2-5,CASSGLAGNQETQYF
TRBV27,TRBJ1-1,CASSLTGVGNTEAFF
TRBV27,TRBJ2-7,CASSSPSGSSYEQYF
TRBV10-3,TRBJ1-1,CAISWDRGTEAFF
TRBV4-3,TRBJ2-3,CASSQDLSRDGTDTQYF
TRBV7-9,TRBJ2-1,CASSPSAGGAYNEQFF
TRBV5-4,TRBJ2-3,CASSLDGLAGTTQYF
TRBV6-4,TRBJ2-1,CASSDPGVGYNEQFF
TRBV6-4,TRBJ1-5,CASSESGGRAQPQHF
TRBV5-1,TRBJ2-7,CASSLLQTYEQYF
TRBV19,TRBJ1-1,CASSIEDRGAFF
TRBV9,TRBJ1-1,CASSVDGVREAFF